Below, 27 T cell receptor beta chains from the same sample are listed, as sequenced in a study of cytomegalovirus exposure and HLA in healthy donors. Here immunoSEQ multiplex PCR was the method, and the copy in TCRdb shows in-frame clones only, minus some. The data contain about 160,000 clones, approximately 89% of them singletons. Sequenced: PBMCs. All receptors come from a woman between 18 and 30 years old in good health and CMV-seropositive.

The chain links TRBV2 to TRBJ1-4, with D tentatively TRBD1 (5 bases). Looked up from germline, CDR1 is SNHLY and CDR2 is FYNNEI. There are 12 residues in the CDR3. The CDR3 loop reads CMAGGTNEKLFF. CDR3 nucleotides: TGTATGGCCGGGGGAACTAATGAAAAACTGTTTTTT.

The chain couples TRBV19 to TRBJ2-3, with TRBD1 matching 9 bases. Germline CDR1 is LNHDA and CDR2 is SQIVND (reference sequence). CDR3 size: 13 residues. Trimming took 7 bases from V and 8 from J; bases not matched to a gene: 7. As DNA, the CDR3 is TGTGCCAGTACCGGGACAGGGCTCGCTACGCAGTATTTT. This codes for CASTGTGLATQYF. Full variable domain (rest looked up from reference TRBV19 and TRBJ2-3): DGGITQSPKYLFRKEGQNVTLSCEQNLNHDAMYWYRQDPGQGLRLIYYSQIVNDFQKGDIAEGYSVSREKKESFPLTVTSAQKNPTAFYLCASTGTGLATQYFGPGTRLTVL.

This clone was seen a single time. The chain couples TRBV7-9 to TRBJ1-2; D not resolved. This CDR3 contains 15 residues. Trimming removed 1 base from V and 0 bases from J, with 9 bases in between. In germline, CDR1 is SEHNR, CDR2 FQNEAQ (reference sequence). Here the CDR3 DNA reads TGTGCCAGCAGCTTAGGCGAGATCCCTAACTATGGCTACACCTTC. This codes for CASSLGEIPNYGYTF.

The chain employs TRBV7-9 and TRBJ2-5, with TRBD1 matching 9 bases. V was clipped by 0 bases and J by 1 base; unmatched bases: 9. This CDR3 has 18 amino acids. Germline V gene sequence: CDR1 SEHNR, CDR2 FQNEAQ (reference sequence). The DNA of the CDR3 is TGTGCCAGCAGCTTAGCGGGACGACCGGGACAGGGCCAAGAGACCCAGTACTTC. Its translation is CASSLAGRPGQGQETQYF.

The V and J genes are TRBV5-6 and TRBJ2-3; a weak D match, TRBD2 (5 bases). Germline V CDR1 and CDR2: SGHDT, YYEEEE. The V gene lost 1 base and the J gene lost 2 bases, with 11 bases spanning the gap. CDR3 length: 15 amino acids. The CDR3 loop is CASSLWTGNTDTQYF. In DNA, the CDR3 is TGTGCCAGCAGCTTGTGGACGGGGAACACAGATACGCAGTATTTT.

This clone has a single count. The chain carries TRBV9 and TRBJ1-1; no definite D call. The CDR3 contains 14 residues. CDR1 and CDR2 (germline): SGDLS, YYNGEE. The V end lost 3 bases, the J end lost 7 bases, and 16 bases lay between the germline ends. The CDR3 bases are TGTGCCAGCAGCGCGAGCGGCCGGTTCCATGAAGCTTTCTTT. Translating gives CASSASGRFHEAFF.

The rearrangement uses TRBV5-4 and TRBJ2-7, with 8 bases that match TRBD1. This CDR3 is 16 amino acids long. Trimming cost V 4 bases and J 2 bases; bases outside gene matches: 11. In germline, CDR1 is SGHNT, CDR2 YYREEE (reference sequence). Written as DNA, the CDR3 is TGTGCCAGCAGCGGCTCGGGACAGGCAACAACCTACGAGCAGTACTTC. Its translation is CASSGSGQATTYEQYF.

The CDR3 sequence is CASRISGNTGELFF. The CDR3 nucleotides read TGTGCCAGCCGGATTAGCGGAAACACCGGGGAGCTGTTTTTT. The J gene is TRBJ2-2, the V gene TRBV14; D is possibly TRBD2 (6 bases). The CDR3 has 14 residues. In germline, CDR1 is SGHDN, CDR2 FVKESK. Trimming pared 8 bases from V and 2 bases from J, leaving 12 bases between.

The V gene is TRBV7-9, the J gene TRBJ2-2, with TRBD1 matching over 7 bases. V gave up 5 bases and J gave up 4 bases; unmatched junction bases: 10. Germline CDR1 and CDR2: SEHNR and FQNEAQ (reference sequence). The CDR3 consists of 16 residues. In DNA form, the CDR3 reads TGTGCCAGCAGCCCCCCGACAGGGTGGGGCACCGGGGAGCTGTTTTTT. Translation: CASSPPTGWGTGELFF. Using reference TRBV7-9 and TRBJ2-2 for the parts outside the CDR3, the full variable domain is DTGVSQNPRHKITKRGQNVTFRCDPISEHNRLYWYRQTLGQGPEFLTYFQNEAQLEKSRLLSDRFSAERPKGSFSTLEIQRTEQGDSAMYLCASSPPTGWGTGELFFGEGSRLTVL.

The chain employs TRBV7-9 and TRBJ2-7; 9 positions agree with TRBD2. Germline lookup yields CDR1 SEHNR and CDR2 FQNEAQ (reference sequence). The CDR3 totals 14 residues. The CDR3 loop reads CASRFSGSSYEQYF. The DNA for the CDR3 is TGTGCTAGCCGCTTTAGCGGGAGCTCCTACGAGCAGTACTTC.

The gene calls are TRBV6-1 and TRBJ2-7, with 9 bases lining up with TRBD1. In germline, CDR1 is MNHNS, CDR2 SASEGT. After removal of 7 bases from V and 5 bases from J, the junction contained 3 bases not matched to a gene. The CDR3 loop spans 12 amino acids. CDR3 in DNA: TGTGCCAGCATTCGGACAGGGGACGAGCAGTACTTC. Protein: CASIRTGDEQYF.

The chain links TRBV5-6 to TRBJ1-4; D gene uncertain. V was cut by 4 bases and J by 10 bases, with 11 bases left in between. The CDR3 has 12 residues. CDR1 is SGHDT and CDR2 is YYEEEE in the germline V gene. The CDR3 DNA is TGTGCCAGCAGCATGAGAGCCCGAAAACTGTTTTTT. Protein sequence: CASSMRARKLFF.

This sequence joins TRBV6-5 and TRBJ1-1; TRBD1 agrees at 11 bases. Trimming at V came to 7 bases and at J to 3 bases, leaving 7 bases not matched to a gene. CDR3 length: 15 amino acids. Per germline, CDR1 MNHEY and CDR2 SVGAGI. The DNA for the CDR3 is TGTGCCAGCAACACCGGGACAGGGGGAGACACTGAAGCTTTCTTT. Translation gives CASNTGTGGDTEAFF.

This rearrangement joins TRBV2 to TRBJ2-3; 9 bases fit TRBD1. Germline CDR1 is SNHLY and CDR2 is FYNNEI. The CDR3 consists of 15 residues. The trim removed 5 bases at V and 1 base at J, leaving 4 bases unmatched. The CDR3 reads CASSRDRVRTDTQYF. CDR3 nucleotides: TGTGCCAGCAGTAGGGACAGGGTCCGCACAGATACGCAGTATTTT.

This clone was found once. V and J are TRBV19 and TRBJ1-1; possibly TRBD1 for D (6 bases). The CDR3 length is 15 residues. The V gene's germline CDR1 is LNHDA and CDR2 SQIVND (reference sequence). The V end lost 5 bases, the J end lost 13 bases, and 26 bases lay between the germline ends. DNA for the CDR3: TGTGCCAGTAGTGCAGGCTGGACAGATCCTTCGAATGGTTTCTTT. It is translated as CASSAGWTDPSNGFF.

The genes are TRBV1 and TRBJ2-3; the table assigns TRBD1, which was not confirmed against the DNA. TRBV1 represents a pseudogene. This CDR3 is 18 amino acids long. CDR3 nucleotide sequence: TGCACCACGGGGACAGATGGACTCCGGACTCCAAGCACAGATACGCAGTATTTT. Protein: CTTGTDGLRTPSTDTQYF.

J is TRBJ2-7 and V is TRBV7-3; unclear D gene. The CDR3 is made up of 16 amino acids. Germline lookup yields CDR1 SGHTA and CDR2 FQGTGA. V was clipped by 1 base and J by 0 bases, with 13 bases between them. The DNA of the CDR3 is TGTGCCAGCAGCTTAAGTGAGAGTAGCCGCTCCTACGAGCAGTACTTC. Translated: CASSLSESSRSYEQYF.

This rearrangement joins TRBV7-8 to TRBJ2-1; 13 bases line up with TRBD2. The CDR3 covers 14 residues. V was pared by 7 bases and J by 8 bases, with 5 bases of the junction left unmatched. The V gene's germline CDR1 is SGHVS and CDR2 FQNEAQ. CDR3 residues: CASIRTSGSYEQFF. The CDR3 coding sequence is TGTGCCAGCATCCGGACTAGCGGGAGCTATGAGCAGTTCTTC.

CDR3 nucleotide sequence: TGTGCCAGTAGGGACGGGAGCCCTGAAGCTTTCTTT. This translates into CASRDGSPEAFF. The chain combines TRBV6-1 with TRBJ1-1, with D maybe TRBD1 (5 bases). CDR3 length: 12 residues. The germline V gene has CDR1 MNHNS and CDR2 SASEGT. The V end was cut by 9 bases, the J end by 6 bases, with 14 bases between.

In DNA, the CDR3 is TGTGCCTGGACAGGAGGCGATCAGCCCCAGCATTTT. It is translated as CAWTGGDQPQHF. The chain recombines TRBV30 with TRBJ1-5; no definite D call. CDR3 length: 12 residues. CDR1 and CDR2 from the germline V gene are GTSNPN and SVGIG (reference sequence). V shed 4 bases and J shed 5 bases, with 9 bases lying between them. The whole variable domain, remainder taken from reference TRBV30 and TRBJ1-5, is SQTIHQWPATLVQPVGSPLSLECTVEGTSNPNLYWYRQAAGRGLQLLFYSVGIGQISSEVPQNLSASRPQDRQFILSSKKLLLSDSGFYLCAWTGGDQPQHFGDGTRLSIL.

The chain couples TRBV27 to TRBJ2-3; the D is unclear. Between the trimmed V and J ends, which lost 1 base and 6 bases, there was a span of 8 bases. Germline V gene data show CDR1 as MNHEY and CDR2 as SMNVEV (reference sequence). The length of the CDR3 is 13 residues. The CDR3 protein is CASSLYTSDTQYF. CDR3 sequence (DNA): TGTGCCAGCAGTTTATATACATCGGATACGCAGTATTTT.

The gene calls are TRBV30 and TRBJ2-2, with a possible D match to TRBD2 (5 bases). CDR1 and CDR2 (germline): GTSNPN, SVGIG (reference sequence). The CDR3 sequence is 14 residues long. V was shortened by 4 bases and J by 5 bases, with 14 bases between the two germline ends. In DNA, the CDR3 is TGTGCCTGGACGGGTAGCGTGGGAACCGGGGAGCTGTTTTTT. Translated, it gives CAWTGSVGTGELFF. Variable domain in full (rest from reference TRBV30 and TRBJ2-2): SQTIHQWPATLVQPVGSPLSLECTVEGTSNPNLYWYRQAAGRGLQLLFYSVGIGQISSEVPQNLSASRPQDRQFILSSKKLLLSDSGFYLCAWTGSVGTGELFFGEGSRLTVL.

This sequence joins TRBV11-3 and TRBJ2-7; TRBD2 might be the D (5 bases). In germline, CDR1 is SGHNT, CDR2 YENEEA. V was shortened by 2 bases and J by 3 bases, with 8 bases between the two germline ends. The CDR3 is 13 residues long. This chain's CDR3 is CASSLNGNYEQYF. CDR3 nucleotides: TGTGCCAGCAGCTTAAACGGGAACTACGAGCAGTACTTC.

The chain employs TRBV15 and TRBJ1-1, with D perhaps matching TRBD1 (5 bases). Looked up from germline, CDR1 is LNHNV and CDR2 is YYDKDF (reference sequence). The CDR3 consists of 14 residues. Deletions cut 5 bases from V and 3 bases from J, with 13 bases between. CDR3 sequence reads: CATSRSRVDTEAFF. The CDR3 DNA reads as TGTGCCACCAGCCGATCCAGGGTGGACACTGAAGCTTTCTTT.

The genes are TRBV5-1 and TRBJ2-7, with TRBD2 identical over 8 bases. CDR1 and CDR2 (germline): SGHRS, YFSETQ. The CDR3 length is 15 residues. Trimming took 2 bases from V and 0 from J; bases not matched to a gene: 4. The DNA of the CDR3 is TGCGCCAGCAGCTTTAGCGGGGCAGTCTCCTACGAGCAGTACTTC. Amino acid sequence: CASSFSGAVSYEQYF.

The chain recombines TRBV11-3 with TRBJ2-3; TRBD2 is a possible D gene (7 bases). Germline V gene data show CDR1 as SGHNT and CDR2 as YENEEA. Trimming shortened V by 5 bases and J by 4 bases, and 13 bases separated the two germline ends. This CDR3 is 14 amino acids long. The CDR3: CASSQGGGPDTQYF. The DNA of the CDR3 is TGTGCCAGCAGCCAGGGCGGGGGCCCAGATACGCAGTATTTT.

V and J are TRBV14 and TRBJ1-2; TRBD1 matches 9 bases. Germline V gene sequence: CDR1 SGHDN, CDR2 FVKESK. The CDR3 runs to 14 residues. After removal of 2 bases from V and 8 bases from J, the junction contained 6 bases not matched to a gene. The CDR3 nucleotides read TGTGCCAGCAGCCAAACAGGGGGCGCAAAAGGCTACACCTTC. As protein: CASSQTGGAKGYTF.